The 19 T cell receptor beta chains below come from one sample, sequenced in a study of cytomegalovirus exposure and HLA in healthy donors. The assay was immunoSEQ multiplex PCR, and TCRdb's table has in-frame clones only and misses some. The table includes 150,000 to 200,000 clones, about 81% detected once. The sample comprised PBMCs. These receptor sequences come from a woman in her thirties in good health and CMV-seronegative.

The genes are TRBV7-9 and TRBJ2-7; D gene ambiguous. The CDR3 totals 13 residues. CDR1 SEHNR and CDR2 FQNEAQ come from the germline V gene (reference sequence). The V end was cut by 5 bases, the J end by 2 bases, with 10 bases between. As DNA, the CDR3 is TGTGCCAGCAGCCCGCGAATAACCTACGAGCAGTACTTC. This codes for CASSPRITYEQYF.

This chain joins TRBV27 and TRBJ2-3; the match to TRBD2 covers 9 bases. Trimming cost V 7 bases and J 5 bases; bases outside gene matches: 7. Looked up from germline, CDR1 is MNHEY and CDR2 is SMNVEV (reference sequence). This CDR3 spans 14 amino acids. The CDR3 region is CASTSGGIVDTQYF. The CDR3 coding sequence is TGTGCCAGCACCAGCGGGGGGATCGTAGATACGCAGTATTTT.

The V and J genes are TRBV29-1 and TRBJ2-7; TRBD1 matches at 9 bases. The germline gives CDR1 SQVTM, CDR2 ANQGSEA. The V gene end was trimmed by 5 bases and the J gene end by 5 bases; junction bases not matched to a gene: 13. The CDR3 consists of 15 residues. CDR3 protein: CSVRNPGQGHDEQYF. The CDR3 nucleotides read TGCAGCGTTCGGAACCCGGGACAGGGTCACGACGAGCAGTACTTC.

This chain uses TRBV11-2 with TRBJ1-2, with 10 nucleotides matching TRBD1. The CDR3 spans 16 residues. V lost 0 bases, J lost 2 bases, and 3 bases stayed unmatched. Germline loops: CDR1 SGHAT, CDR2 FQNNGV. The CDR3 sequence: CASSLDRDRGNYGYTF. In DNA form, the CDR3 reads TGTGCCAGCAGCTTAGATAGGGACAGGGGAAACTATGGCTACACCTTC.

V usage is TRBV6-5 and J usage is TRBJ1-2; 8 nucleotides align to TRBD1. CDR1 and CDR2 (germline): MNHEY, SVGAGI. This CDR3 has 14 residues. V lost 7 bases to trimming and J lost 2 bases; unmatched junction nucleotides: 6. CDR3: CASIRTGSNYGYTF. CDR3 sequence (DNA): TGTGCCAGCATTCGGACAGGGTCGAACTATGGCTACACCTTC.

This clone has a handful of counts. CDR3 sequence: CASSPGYGYTF. Here the CDR3 DNA reads TGTGCCAGTAGTCCAGGTTATGGCTACACCTTC. The V gene is TRBV19, the J gene TRBJ1-2; unclear D gene. The V gene's germline CDR1 is LNHDA and CDR2 SQIVND (reference sequence). The CDR3 covers 11 residues. Trimming removed 5 bases from V and 5 bases from J, with 6 bases in between.

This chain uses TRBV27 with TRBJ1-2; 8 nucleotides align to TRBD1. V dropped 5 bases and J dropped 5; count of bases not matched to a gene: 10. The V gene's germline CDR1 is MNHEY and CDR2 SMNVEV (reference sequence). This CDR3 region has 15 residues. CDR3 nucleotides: TGTGCCAGCAGTCAATACACGGGACAGGAGTATGGCTACACCTTC. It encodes CASSQYTGQEYGYTF.

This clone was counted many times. The CDR3: CASSEDTGAITEAFF. In nucleotides, the CDR3 is TGTGCCAGCAGTGAAGATACAGGGGCGATCACTGAAGCTTTCTTT. The chain combines TRBV6-1 with TRBJ1-1; 7 positions match TRBD1. The CDR3 sequence is 15 residues long. The germline CDR1 and CDR2 sequences are MNHNS and SASEGT. Trimming took 1 base from V and 4 from J; bases not matched to a gene: 6.

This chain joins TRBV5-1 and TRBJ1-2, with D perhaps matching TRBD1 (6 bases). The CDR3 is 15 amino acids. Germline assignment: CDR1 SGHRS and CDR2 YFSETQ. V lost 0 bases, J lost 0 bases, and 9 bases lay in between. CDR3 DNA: TGCGCCAGCAGCTTGGCCGGGACACCTAACTATGGCTACACCTTC. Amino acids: CASSLAGTPNYGYTF.

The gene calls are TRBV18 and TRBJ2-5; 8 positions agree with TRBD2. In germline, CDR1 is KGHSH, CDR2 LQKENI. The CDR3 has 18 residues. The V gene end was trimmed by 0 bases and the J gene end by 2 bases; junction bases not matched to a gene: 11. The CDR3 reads CASSPPGVAGNPQETQYF. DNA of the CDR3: TGTGCCAGCTCACCACCTGGCGTAGCGGGGAACCCACAAGAGACCCAGTACTTC. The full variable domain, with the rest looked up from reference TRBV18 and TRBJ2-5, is NAGVMQNPRHLVRRRGQEARLRCSPMKGHSHVYWYRQLPEEGLKFMVYLQKENIIDESGMPKERFSAEFPKEGPSILRIQQVVRGDSAAYFCASSPPGVAGNPQETQYFGPGTRLLVL.

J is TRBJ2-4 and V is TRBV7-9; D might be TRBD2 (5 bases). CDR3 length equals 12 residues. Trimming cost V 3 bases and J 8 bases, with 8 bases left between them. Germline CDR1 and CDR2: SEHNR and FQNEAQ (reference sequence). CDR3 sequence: CASSLDSYIQYF. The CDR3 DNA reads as TGTGCCAGCAGCTTGGACTCTTACATTCAGTACTTC.

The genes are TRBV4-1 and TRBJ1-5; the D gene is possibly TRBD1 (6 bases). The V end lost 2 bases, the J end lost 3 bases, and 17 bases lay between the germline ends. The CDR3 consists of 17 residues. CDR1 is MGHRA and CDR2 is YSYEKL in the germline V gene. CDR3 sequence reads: CASSQRSGTKLNQPQHF. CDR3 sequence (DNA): TGCGCCAGCAGCCAAAGATCCGGGACAAAACTCAATCAGCCCCAGCATTTT.

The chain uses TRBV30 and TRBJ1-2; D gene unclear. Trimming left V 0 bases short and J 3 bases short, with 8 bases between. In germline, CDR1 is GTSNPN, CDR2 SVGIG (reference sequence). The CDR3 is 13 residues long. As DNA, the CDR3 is TGTGCCTGGAGTGTGAGGCAGCACTATGGCTACACCTTC. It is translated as CAWSVRQHYGYTF.

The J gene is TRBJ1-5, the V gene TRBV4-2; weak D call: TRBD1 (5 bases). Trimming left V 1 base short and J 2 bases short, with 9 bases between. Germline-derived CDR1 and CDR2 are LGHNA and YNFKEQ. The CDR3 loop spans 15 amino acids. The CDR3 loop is CASSQGGGGNQPQHF. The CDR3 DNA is TGTGCCAGCAGCCAAGGGGGGGGTGGCAATCAGCCCCAGCATTTT.

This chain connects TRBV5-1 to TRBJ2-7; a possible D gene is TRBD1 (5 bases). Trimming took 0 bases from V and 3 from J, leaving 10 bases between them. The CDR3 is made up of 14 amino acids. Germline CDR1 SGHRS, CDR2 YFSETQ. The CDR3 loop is CASSLGQTNYEQYF. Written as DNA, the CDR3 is TGCGCCAGCAGCTTGGGACAGACCAACTACGAGCAGTACTTC.

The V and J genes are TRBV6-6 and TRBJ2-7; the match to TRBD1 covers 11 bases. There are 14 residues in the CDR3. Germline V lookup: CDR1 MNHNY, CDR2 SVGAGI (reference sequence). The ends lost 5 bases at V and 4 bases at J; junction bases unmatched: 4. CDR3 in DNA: TGTGCCAGCAGTGGACAGGGGGCTGGGTACGAGCAGTACTTC. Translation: CASSGQGAGYEQYF.

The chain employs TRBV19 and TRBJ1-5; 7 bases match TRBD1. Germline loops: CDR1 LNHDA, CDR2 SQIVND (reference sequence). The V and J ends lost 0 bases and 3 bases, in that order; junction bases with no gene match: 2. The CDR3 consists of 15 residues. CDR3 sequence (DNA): TGTGCCAGTAGTATAGACAGGGGGACCAATCAGCCCCAGCATTTT. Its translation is CASSIDRGTNQPQHF.

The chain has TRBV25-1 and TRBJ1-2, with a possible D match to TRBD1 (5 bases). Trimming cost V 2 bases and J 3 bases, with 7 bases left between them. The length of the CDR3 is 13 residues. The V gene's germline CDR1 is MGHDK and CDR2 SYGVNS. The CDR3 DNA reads TGTGCCAGCAGTGAACAGGGATACTATGGCTACACCTTC. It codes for CASSEQGYYGYTF.

The CDR3 loop reads CASSPSGTRSYEQYF. The CDR3 DNA is TGTGCCAGCAGCCCATCCGGGACTAGAAGCTACGAGCAGTACTTC. This chain links TRBV5-4 with TRBJ2-7, with 8 bases that match TRBD2. V dropped 4 bases and J dropped 3; count of bases not matched to a gene: 9. Germline loops: CDR1 SGHNT, CDR2 YYREEE (reference sequence). CDR3 size: 15 residues. The complete variable domain, with remaining parts taken from reference TRBV5-4 and TRBJ2-7, reads ETGVTQSPTHLIKTRGQQVTLRCSSQSGHNTVSWYQQALGQGPQFIFQYYREEENGRGNFPPRFSGLQFPNYSSELNVNALELDDSALYLCASSPSGTRSYEQYFGPGTRLTVT.